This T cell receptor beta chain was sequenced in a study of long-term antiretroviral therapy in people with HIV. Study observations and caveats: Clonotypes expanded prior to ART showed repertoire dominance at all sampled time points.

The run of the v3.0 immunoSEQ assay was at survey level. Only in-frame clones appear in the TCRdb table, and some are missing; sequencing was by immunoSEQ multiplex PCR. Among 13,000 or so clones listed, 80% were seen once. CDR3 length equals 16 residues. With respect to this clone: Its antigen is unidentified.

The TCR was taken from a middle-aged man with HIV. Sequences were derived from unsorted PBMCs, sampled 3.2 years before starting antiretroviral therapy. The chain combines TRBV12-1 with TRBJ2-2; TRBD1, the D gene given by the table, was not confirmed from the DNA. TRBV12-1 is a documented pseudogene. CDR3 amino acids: CASSCQGDPNTGELFF. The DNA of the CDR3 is TGTGCCAGCAGCTGCCAGGGGGACCCGAACACCGGGGAGCTGTTTTTT.